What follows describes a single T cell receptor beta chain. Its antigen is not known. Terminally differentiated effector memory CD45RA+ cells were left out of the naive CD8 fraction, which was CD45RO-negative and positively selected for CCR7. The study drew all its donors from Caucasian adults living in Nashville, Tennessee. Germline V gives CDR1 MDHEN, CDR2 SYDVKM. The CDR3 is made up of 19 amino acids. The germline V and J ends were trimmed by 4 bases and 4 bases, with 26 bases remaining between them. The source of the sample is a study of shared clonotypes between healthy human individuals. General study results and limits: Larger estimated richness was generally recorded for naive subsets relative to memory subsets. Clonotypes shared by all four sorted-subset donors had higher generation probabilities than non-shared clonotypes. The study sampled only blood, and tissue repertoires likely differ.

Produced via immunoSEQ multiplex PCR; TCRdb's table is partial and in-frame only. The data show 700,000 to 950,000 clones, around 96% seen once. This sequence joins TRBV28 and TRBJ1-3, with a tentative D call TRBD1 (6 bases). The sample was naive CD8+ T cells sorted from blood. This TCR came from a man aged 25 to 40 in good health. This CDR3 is CASSWPRISQGSGGNTIYF. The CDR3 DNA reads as TGTGCCAGCAGTTGGCCCCGAATCTCACAGGGCTCCGGGGGAAACACCATATATTTT.